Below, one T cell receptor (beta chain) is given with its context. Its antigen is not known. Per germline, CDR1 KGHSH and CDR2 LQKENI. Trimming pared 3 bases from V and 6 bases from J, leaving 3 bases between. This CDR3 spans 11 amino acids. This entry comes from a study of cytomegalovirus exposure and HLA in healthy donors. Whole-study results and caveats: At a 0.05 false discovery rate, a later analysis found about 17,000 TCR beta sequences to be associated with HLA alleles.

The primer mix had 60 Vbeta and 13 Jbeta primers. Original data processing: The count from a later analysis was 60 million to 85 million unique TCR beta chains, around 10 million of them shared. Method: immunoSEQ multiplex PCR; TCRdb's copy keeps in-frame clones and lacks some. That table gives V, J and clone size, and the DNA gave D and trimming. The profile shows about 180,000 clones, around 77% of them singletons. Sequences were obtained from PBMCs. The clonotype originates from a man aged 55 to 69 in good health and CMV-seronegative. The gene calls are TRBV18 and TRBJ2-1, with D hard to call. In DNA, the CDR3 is TGTGCCAGCTCACCGAGCAATGAGCAGTTCTTC. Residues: CASSPSNEQFF.